These 10 T cell receptor beta chains were sequenced from one sample in a study of blood T cell repertoires in COVID-19 (dated by TCRdb to 2020 to 2022). Libraries came from the immunoSEQ multiplex PCR assay. The immuneACCESS repertoire file appears here via TCRdb, limited to in-frame rearrangements. These files lack a portion of the clones; in checked studies, under half of the deficit traces to unresolved V genes, and the cause of the others is not known. The sample data list a few hundred thousand clones, and 85% to 90% of these were observed just once. 3.1% of the sample is held by the ten biggest clonotypes. Material for sequencing was PBMCs or T cells enriched from blood (not recorded which). These receptors all stem from a woman in her fifties or sixties in a cohort exposed to, infected with or recovered from COVID-19 (not recorded which).

The rearrangement links TRBV5-1 to TRBJ2-1; 10 bases line up with TRBD1. Per germline, CDR1 SGHRS and CDR2 YFSETQ. Trimming at V came to 0 bases and at J to 6 bases, leaving 9 bases not matched to a gene. The CDR3 covers 17 residues. CDR3 in DNA: TGCGCCAGCAGCTTGGGGGACAGGGGTTCAGGGTTCAATGAGCAGTTCTTC. It codes for CASSLGDRGSGFNEQFF.

The V gene is TRBV4-1, the J gene TRBJ2-2, with 9 bases lining up with TRBD1. Looked up from germline, CDR1 is MGHRA and CDR2 is YSYEKL. The CDR3 length is 15 residues. The V segment lost 5 bases and the J segment 6 bases; nucleotides outside the gene matches: 7. CDR3 coding DNA: TGCGCCAGCAGCGGAGGGACAGGGAGTCCCGGGGAGCTGTTTTTT. Its protein product is CASSGGTGSPGELFF.

The table lists this clone with a few counts. The rearrangement links TRBV2 to TRBJ1-3; 10 bases line up with TRBD1. The germline CDR1 and CDR2 sequences are SNHLY and FYNNEI. V was pared by 6 bases and J by 4 bases, with 12 bases of the junction left unmatched. The CDR3 sequence is 17 residues long. The CDR3 protein is CASSGPGTGERGNTIYF. The CDR3 DNA sequence: TGTGCCAGCAGCGGACCCGGGACAGGGGAACGAGGAAACACCATATATTTT.

The chain is built from TRBV20-1 and TRBJ1-3; D possibly corresponds to TRBD1 (5 bases). Germline CDR1 DFQATT, CDR2 SNEGSKA (reference sequence). The CDR3 length is 14 residues. V gave up 3 bases and J gave up 2 bases, with 11 bases separating them. The CDR3 is CSASSTVAGNTIYF. CDR3 in DNA: TGCAGTGCTAGTTCGACAGTGGCTGGAAACACCATATATTTT.

In DNA form, the CDR3 reads TGCGCCAGCAGCCATCCTCAAGGACGGGGGGGCCCAGATACGCAGTATTTT. Amino acids: CASSHPQGRGGPDTQYF. The chain uses TRBV4-3 and TRBJ2-3, with TRBD2 matching over 8 bases. Germline-derived CDR1 and CDR2 are LGHNA and YSLEER. V lost 3 bases to trimming and J lost 4 bases; unmatched junction nucleotides: 12. The CDR3 is 17 amino acids.

The chain is built from TRBV7-8 and TRBJ2-2; 7 nucleotides line up with TRBD1. The CDR3 totals 16 residues. Germline CDR1 reads SGHVS; CDR2 reads FQNEAQ. V was pared by 5 bases and J by 0 bases, with 6 bases of the junction left unmatched. The CDR3 coding sequence is TGTGCCAGCAGCCGAGACAGGGCCCCGAACACCGGGGAGCTGTTTTTT. Protein sequence: CASSRDRAPNTGELFF.

The chain recombines TRBV12-5 with TRBJ1-1; D is perhaps TRBD1 (5 bases). V lost 5 bases and J 5 bases, leaving 9 bases between the germline ends. The CDR3 covers 12 residues. The germline V gene has CDR1 LGHNT and CDR2 FRNRAP. The CDR3 is CASGPGGTEAFF. The CDR3 DNA sequence: TGTGCTAGTGGTCCGGGGGGGACTGAAGCTTTCTTT. Full variable domain (rest looked up from reference TRBV12-5 and TRBJ1-1): DARVTQTPRHKVTEMGQEVTMRCQPILGHNTVFWYRQTMMQGLELLAYFRNRAPLDDSGMPKDRFSAEMPDATLATLKIQPSEPRDSAVYFCASGPGGTEAFFGQGTRLTVV.

The chain links TRBV5-6 to TRBJ1-4, with D possibly matching TRBD1 (6 bases). Germline values: CDR1 SGHDT, CDR2 YYEEEE. The ends were cut back, 5 bases at V and 5 bases at J, with 13 bases in the middle. The CDR3 is 14 residues long. CDR3 coding DNA: TGTGCCAGCAGGCGCGGACAGTTCAATGAAAAACTGTTTTTT. Translating it yields CASRRGQFNEKLFF.

This chain links TRBV28 with TRBJ1-1; no definite D call. CDR1 and CDR2 (germline): MDHEN, SYDVKM. The CDR3 has 14 amino acids. V lost 3 bases, J lost 3 bases, and 11 bases lay in between. CDR3: CASSLTRRDTEAFF. CDR3 sequence (DNA): TGTGCCAGCAGTTTGACTAGGAGGGACACTGAAGCTTTCTTT.

The chain links TRBV6-6 to TRBJ2-1; D is possibly TRBD2 (6 bases). There are 13 residues in the CDR3. V lost 8 bases to trimming and J lost 9 bases, with 17 bases between them. Germline loops: CDR1 MNHNY, CDR2 SVGAGI (reference sequence). This CDR3 is CASSRRELGEQFF. CDR3 DNA: TGTGCCAGCTCTAGGCGGGAATTAGGTGAGCAGTTCTTC.